This T cell receptor (beta chain) stems from a study of cytomegalovirus exposure and HLA in healthy donors. PCR used 60 Vbeta primers and 13 Jbeta primers. The repertoire was sequenced with immunoSEQ multiplex PCR; TCRdb's copy has only in-frame clones and lacks some. The sample shows fewer than 200,000 clones, 70% to 90% of them seen only once. Germline CDR1 reads KGHSH; CDR2 reads LQKENI. Trimming pared 3 bases from V and 4 bases from J, leaving 13 bases between. The CDR3 has 14 amino acids. Specimen: PBMCs. The sequence derives from a woman aged 25-40 years in good health and CMV-seronegative. This chain joins TRBV18 and TRBJ2-7; D is possibly TRBD1 (5 bases). DNA of the CDR3: TGTGCCAGCTCACCCCCGGCAGGGCTATACGAGCAGTACTTC. It is translated as CASSPPAGLYEQYF.